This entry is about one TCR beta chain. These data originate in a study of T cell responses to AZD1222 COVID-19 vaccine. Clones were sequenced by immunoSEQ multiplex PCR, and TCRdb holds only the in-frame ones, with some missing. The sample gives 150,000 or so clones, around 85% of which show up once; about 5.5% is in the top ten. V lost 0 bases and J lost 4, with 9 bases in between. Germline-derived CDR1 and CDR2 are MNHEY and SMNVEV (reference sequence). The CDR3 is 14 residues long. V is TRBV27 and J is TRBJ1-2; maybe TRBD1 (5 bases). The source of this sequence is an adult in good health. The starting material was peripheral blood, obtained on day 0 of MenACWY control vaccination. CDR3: CASSLSGTAYGYTF. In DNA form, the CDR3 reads TGTGCCAGCAGTTTATCCGGGACGGCCTATGGCTACACCTTC.